This TCR beta chain was sequenced during a study of T-cell reconstitution after alpha-beta-depleted transplantation in children. Whole-study findings and limits: Expanded graft clones numbering several hundred reportedly gave rise to alpha-beta T cells about two months after transplant. Fresh T-cell production supplied most of the T-cell counts and diversity seen one year after transplant. Diversity of TCRbeta at day 60 was high in some patients, arising from surviving recipient T cells and thymic progenitors.

The CDR3 spans 14 residues. CDR1 is PRHDT and CDR2 is FYEKMQ in the germline V gene (reference sequence). V lost 0 bases and J 3 bases, leaving 9 bases between the germline ends. The authors prepared the TCRbeta library with unique molecular identifiers. A single record per CDR3 protein comes from TCRdb applying MiXCR to the PCR reads. The sample contains about 420,000 distinct CDR3 sequences, around 15% of which appear only once. A word on this clonotype: As yet, its antigen is unknown.

The chain links TRBV13 to TRBJ2-7; a weak D match, TRBD2 (5 bases). The clonotype comes from a boy younger than two who had a stem cell transplant for Wiskott-Aldrich syndrome, so the T cells may come from the graft donor. The material sequenced was PBMCs, mostly from graft donor cells, taken 360 days after TCRalphabeta/CD19-depleted stem cell transplant. CDR3 DNA: TGTGCCAGCAGCTTAGGCGGGAACTTCTACGAGCAGTACTTC. Its protein product is CASSLGGNFYEQYF.